This T cell receptor (beta chain) was retrieved from a study of blood T cell repertoires in COVID-19. Study overall: Whether acute or convalescent, the COVID-19 samples came from the United States, Italy and Spain. T cells, B-cell-depleted T cells, or PBMCs provided the cDNA or gDNA that served as material.

Germline trimming cut 3 bases from V and 10 bases from J; bases unmatched to any gene: 9. In germline, CDR1 is SGHRS, CDR2 YFSETQ. CDR3 length: 13 residues. Source study methods: Cell counts per sample came from amplifying reference gene primers. TCRdb keeps only in-frame clones here, not all; method: immunoSEQ multiplex PCR. Clonal size and the V and J genes are those of that table, whereas D and trimming came from the DNA. The data hold just over 350,000 clones, with less than 90% observed a single time. A Seattle source enrolled patients during active infection and followed them longitudinally. The receptor comes from a woman aged 55 to 70 with COVID-19, enrolled during active disease. The sample taken for sequencing was peripheral blood. This chain uses TRBV5-1 with TRBJ1-2; TRBD1 agrees at 7 bases. CDR3 coding DNA: TGCGCCAGCAGCTATGGACAGGATGTAGACTACACCTTC. The encoded protein is CASSYGQDVDYTF.